Shown below are 26 T cell receptor beta chains from a single sample sequenced in a study of T cells in Graves' hyperthyroidism and ophthalmopathy. Amplified TCR beta CDR3 regions came from RNA transcripts. The study used the HTBI primer set for a first-round RT-PCR of the TCR CDR3. One entry per CDR3 protein results from TCRdb running MiXCR on the multiplex PCR reads. The table has 350,000 to 400,000 distinct CDR3 sequences, more than 12% seen once. The specimen was blood. Source of these receptors: a woman aged 25 to 39 with Graves' hyperthyroidism.

This clonotype appeared a few times. The chain is built from TRBV20-1 and TRBJ2-1; 8 nucleotides agree with TRBD2. The V gene's germline CDR1 is DFQATT and CDR2 SNEGSKA (reference sequence). CDR3 length: 16 residues. With V trimmed by 0 bases and J by 8 bases, 12 bases remained unmatched. The CDR3 DNA reads TGCAGTGCTAGAGATGGCAGTAGCGGGATATTTGATGAGCAGTTCTTC. Protein: CSARDGSSGIFDEQFF.

J is TRBJ1-4 and V is TRBV4-1; a possible D gene is TRBD1 (5 bases). The CDR3 has 15 residues. Germline CDR1 MGHRA, CDR2 YSYEKL. Trimming removed 4 bases at V and 8 bases at J, with 17 bases between. CDR3 loop: CASSPPGPIGEKLFF. The CDR3 DNA reads TGCGCCAGCAGCCCACCGGGGCCAATTGGCGAAAAACTGTTTTTT.

This clonotype was counted only a few times. The chain recombines TRBV7-9 with TRBJ2-3, with 7 positions matching TRBD2. CDR1 and CDR2 (germline): SEHNR, FQNEAQ (reference sequence). The trim removed 2 bases at V and 13 bases at J, leaving 9 bases unmatched. There are 13 residues in the CDR3. For the CDR3, the DNA is TGTGCCAGCAGCTTAAATGAAGCGGGGCCCGAGTATTTT. It specifies CASSLNEAGPEYF.

At least ten counts were recorded for this clonotype. This chain joins TRBV19 and TRBJ2-5; 8 positions agree with TRBD1. The germline CDR1 and CDR2 sequences are LNHDA and SQIVND (reference sequence). Unmatched junction bases numbered 9, after V lost 7 bases and J lost 5 bases. The CDR3 consists of 14 residues. As DNA, the CDR3 is TGTGCCAGTACCACTTCAGGGGGCGATGAGACCCAGTACTTC. This codes for CASTTSGGDETQYF.

The genes are TRBV28 and TRBJ2-5, with a tentative D call TRBD1 (7 bases). The CDR3 loop spans 15 amino acids. Trimming pared 5 bases from V and 5 bases from J, leaving 18 bases between. Germline V lookup: CDR1 MDHEN, CDR2 SYDVKM. The CDR3 sequence is CASSPGGTVHETQYF. The DNA of the CDR3 is TGTGCCAGCAGTCCCGGCGGGACAGTCCACGAGACCCAGTACTTC.

This clonotype was counted only a few times. This chain joins TRBV10-3 and TRBJ2-2, with 10 bases matching TRBD1. Germline V gene lookup returns CDR1 ENHRY and CDR2 SYGVKD. CDR3 size: 15 residues. The V segment lost 4 bases and the J segment 6 bases; nucleotides outside the gene matches: 5. This CDR3 reads CAISATGGYSGELFF. CDR3 DNA: TGTGCCATCAGTGCGACAGGGGGCTATTCCGGGGAGCTGTTTTTT.

In its sample, this clonotype was seen many times. The chain recombines TRBV30 with TRBJ2-7; TRBD2 agrees at 12 bases. The CDR3 runs 17 residues. Germline-derived CDR1 and CDR2 are GTSNPN and SVGIG (reference sequence). J lost 3 bases, V lost 0 bases, and 9 bases had no gene match. CDR3 DNA: TGTGCCTGGAGTGTAACTAGCGGGAGGACCACAGACTACGAGCAGTACTTC. Its translation is CAWSVTSGRTTDYEQYF.

This clonotype was detected a few times. The rearrangement joins TRBV20-1 to TRBJ2-3, with a possible D match to TRBD2 (6 bases). The CDR3 runs to 14 residues. Trimming left V 4 bases short and J 2 bases short, with 13 bases between. Germline CDR1 is DFQATT and CDR2 is SNEGSKA (reference sequence). CDR3 coding DNA: TGCAGTGCTATAGGGAGGTATAACACAGATACGCAGTATTTT. It specifies CSAIGRYNTDTQYF.

CDR3 in amino acids: CSEGQSTDTQYF. As DNA, the CDR3 is TGCAGCGAGGGACAGAGCACAGATACGCAGTATTTT. The chain recombines TRBV29-1 with TRBJ2-3, with 7 bases matching TRBD1. This CDR3 is built from 12 residues. Germline V gives CDR1 SQVTM, CDR2 ANQGSEA. V gave up 7 bases and J gave up 0 bases; unmatched junction bases: 1.

This clonotype has a count of ten or more. The chain is built from TRBV10-3 and TRBJ1-5, with D uncertain. The germline CDR1 and CDR2 sequences are ENHRY and SYGVKD. Trimming took off 3 bases at V and 2 bases at J, with 8 bases between the two ends. The CDR3 extends over 14 amino acids. The chain's CDR3 is CAISDPVGNQPQHF. The CDR3 nucleotides are TGTGCCATCAGTGACCCCGTCGGCAATCAGCCCCAGCATTTT.

This clonotype was found many times. The rearrangement links TRBV7-9 to TRBJ2-3; 13 bases are shared with TRBD2. Germline V gives CDR1 SEHNR, CDR2 FQNEAQ (reference sequence). The CDR3 is made up of 16 amino acids. V dropped 5 bases and J dropped 2; count of bases not matched to a gene: 4. The CDR3 nucleotides are TGTGCCAGCAGCCCAGGACTAGCGGGAGCCACAGATACGCAGTATTTT. This codes for CASSPGLAGATDTQYF.

This clonotype was found a few times. The chain couples TRBV4-2 to TRBJ2-2; 7 bases agree with TRBD2. The V segment lost 0 bases and the J segment 1 base; nucleotides outside the gene matches: 2. The germline CDR1 and CDR2 sequences are LGHNA and YNFKEQ. There are 16 residues in the CDR3. CDR3 in amino acids: CASSQESSGNTGELFF. In DNA, the CDR3 is TGTGCCAGCAGCCAAGAATCTAGCGGGAACACCGGGGAGCTGTTTTTT.

The chain has TRBV6-5 and TRBJ2-1, with D uncertain. Germline V CDR1 and CDR2: MNHEY, SVGAGI. This CDR3 has 13 residues. The germline V and J ends were trimmed by 0 bases and 6 bases, with 6 bases remaining between them. The CDR3 protein is CASSYSVSNEQFF. As DNA, the CDR3 is TGTGCCAGCAGTTACTCGGTTAGCAATGAGCAGTTCTTC.

In this sample, this clonotype turned up a few times. This rearrangement joins TRBV12-3 or TRBV12-4 to TRBJ1-3; a possible D gene is TRBD1 (6 bases). This CDR3 is built from 17 residues. V lost 5 bases and J lost 0, with 17 bases in between. The CDR3 is CASSPRQEVFSGNTIYF. CDR3 DNA: TGTGCCAGCAGTCCGCGACAGGAAGTCTTCTCTGGAAACACCATATATTTT.

This chain links TRBV11-2 with TRBJ2-1; TRBD2 might be the D (6 bases). The CDR3 consists of 16 residues. CDR1 is SGHAT, CDR2 FQNNGV, per germline. The ends were cut back, 4 bases at V and 8 bases at J, with 21 bases in the middle. DNA of the CDR3: TGTGCCAGCAGCTCAAACATCGGGACTGCCCCCTATGAGCAGTTCTTC. As protein: CASSSNIGTAPYEQFF. Together with reference TRBV11-2 and TRBJ2-1, the CDR3 gives the full variable domain: EAGVAQSPRYKIIEKRQSVAFWCNPISGHATLYWYQQILGQGPKLLIQFQNNGVVDDSQLPKDRFSAERLKGVDSTLKIQPAKLEDSAVYLCASSSNIGTAPYEQFFGPGTRLTVL.

This clonotype was detected only a few times. The chain recombines TRBV2 with TRBJ1-4; TRBD1 matches at 7 bases. V was clipped by 6 bases and J by 8 bases; unmatched bases: 12. The CDR3 is 15 residues long. In germline, CDR1 is SNHLY, CDR2 FYNNEI. CDR3 sequence: CASRIGTAEGEKLFF. The CDR3 DNA is TGTGCCAGCAGGATAGGGACAGCTGAGGGAGAAAAACTGTTTTTT.

The rearrangement links TRBV20-1 to TRBJ1-2, with D unresolved. The germline V and J ends were trimmed by 3 bases and 3 bases, with 11 bases remaining between them. Germline CDR1 DFQATT, CDR2 SNEGSKA (reference sequence). The CDR3 contains 13 residues. In DNA, the CDR3 is TGCAGTGCTAGGTCCGGGAGAGACTATGGCTACACCTTC. Translated: CSARSGRDYGYTF.

This clonotype has only a few counts. The chain couples TRBV12-3 or TRBV12-4 to TRBJ2-7, with 12 bases fitting TRBD2. The CDR3 totals 17 residues. J gave up 3 bases and V 4 bases, and 10 bases lay outside the gene matches. The CDR3 nucleotides read TGTGCCAGCAGTTCTTGGCTAGCGGGAGGGGAGTACTACGAGCAGTACTTC. It specifies CASSSWLAGGEYYEQYF.

Ten or more counts support this clonotype. The chain combines TRBV12-3 or TRBV12-4 with TRBJ1-1; D is uncertain. The CDR3 covers 14 residues. V was trimmed by 7 bases and J by 5 bases, leaving 17 bases between them. The CDR3 DNA follows: TGTGCCAGCAACATAGGGATGGTGGGAACTGAAGCTTTCTTT. It is translated as CASNIGMVGTEAFF.

This clonotype was seen a few times. CDR3: CASSRTGTENSNQPQHF. In DNA, the CDR3 is TGTGCCAGCAGCCGTACCGGGACGGAAAATAGCAATCAGCCCCAGCATTTT. The rearrangement links TRBV5-5 to TRBJ1-5, with a possible D match to TRBD1 (5 bases). The CDR3 sequence is 17 residues long. Germline CDR1 is SGHKS and CDR2 is YYEKEE (reference sequence). Deletions cut 4 bases from V and 0 bases from J, with 17 bases between.

This clonotype showed up just a few times. In nucleotides, the CDR3 is TGTGCCTGGAGTGTACAGTTTGGAGAGGACGGAACGCTAGCGGGAGCTTGGGATGAGCAGTTCTTC. This encodes CAWSVQFGEDGTLAGAWDEQFF. The gene calls are TRBV30 and TRBJ2-1, with 10 bases matching TRBD2. The V segment lost 0 bases and the J segment 8 bases; nucleotides outside the gene matches: 28. The germline V gene has CDR1 GTSNPN and CDR2 SVGIG (reference sequence). CDR3 size: 22 residues.

The chain employs TRBV27 and TRBJ1-1; the D is unclear. Germline V gene sequence: CDR1 MNHEY, CDR2 SMNVEV (reference sequence). The CDR3 loop spans 14 amino acids. V lost 0 bases and J 1 base, leaving 6 bases between the germline ends. The CDR3 DNA reads as TGTGCCAGCAGTTTATCTATCAGGAACACTGAAGCTTTCTTT. Its protein product is CASSLSIRNTEAFF.

A few counts support this clonotype. The rearrangement joins TRBV20-1 to TRBJ1-5, with D possibly TRBD1 on 6 matching bases. Germline CDR1 is DFQATT and CDR2 is SNEGSKA (reference sequence). The ends were cut back, 0 bases at V and 5 bases at J, with 11 bases in the middle. This CDR3 spans 14 amino acids. CDR3 amino acids: CSARELQGDQPQHF. The DNA for the CDR3 is TGCAGTGCTAGAGAGTTACAGGGTGATCAGCCCCAGCATTTT.

This clonotype was seen a few times. A much larger clone differs from this one at a single base, so this may be a read error. As the CDR3 is not closed by the conserved phenylalanine or tryptophan, this likely results from a read error. The rearrangement links TRBV20-1 to TRBJ2-7, with D perhaps assigned TRBD1 or TRBD2 (5 bases each). The CDR3 contains 13 residues. V lost 6 bases and J 2 bases, leaving 14 bases between the germline ends. CDR1 and CDR2 (germline): DFQATT, SNEGSKA (reference sequence). The CDR3 DNA is TGCAGTGCCGGTCCGGGACCACCCTACGAGCAGTACCTC. Translating it yields CSAGPGPPYEQYL.

The J gene is TRBJ1-5, the V gene TRBV20-1; tentative D call: TRBD1 (6 bases). Trimming left V 6 bases short and J 3 bases short, with 12 bases between. This CDR3 is 13 amino acids long. In germline, CDR1 is DFQATT, CDR2 SNEGSKA (reference sequence). The chain's CDR3 is CSADDRSNQPQHF. As DNA, the CDR3 is TGCAGTGCAGATGACAGGTCCAATCAGCCCCAGCATTTT.

This clonotype was seen at least ten times. The chain combines TRBV28 with TRBJ2-7; D is perhaps TRBD1 (6 bases). V was shortened by 5 bases and J by 0 bases, with 11 bases between the two germline ends. CDR1 is MDHEN, CDR2 SYDVKM, per germline. The CDR3 totals 14 residues. CDR3 loop: CASSTTGYSYEQYF. The CDR3 DNA reads as TGTGCCAGCAGTACAACAGGGTACTCCTACGAGCAGTACTTC.